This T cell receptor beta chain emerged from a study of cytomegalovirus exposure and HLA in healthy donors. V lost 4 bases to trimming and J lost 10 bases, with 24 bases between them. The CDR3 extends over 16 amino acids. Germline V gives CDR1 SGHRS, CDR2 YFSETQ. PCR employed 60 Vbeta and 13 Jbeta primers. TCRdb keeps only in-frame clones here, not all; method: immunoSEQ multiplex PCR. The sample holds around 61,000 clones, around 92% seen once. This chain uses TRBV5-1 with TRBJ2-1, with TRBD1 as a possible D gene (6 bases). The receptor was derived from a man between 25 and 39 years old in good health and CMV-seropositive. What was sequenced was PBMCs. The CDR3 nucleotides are TGCGCCAGCAGCGCTACAGGGTCCCTCCTTTTGGAGGAGCAGTTCTTC. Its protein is CASSATGSLLLEEQFF.